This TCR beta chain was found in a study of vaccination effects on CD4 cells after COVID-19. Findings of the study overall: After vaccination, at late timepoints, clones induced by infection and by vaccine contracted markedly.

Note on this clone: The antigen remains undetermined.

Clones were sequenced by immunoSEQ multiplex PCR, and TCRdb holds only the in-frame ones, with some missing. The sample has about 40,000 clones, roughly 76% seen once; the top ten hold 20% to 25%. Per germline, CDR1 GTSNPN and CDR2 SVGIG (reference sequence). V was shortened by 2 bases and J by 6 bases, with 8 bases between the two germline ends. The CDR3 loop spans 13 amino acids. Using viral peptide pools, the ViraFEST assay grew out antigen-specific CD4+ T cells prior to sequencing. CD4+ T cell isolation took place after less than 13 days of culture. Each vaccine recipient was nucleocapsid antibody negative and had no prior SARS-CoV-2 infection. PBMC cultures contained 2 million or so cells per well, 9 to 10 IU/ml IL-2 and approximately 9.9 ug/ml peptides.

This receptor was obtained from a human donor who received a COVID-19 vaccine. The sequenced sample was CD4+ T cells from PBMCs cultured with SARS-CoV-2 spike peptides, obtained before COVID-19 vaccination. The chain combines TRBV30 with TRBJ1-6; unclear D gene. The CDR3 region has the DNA TGTGCCTGGAGTCAAACAGTTAATTCACCCCTCCACTTT. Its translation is CAWSQTVNSPLHF.